Listed below are T cell receptor beta chains from one sample, sequenced in a study of shared clonotypes between healthy human individuals. TCRdb's copy holds only in-frame clones and misses some; the assay was immunoSEQ multiplex PCR. The sample lists roughly 890,000 clones; around 93% were seen once. Sequenced material: naive CD8+ T cells sorted from blood. These receptors came from a man aged 25 to 40 in good health. Both conserved end residues are part of each CDR3. The D gene is left open where the match is weak. Only some rows state a clone size, as once, few, many or a class for expanded clones.

CDR3 protein	CDR3 DNA	clone size	D gene	V gene	J gene
CASSHRQGAGYEQYF	TGCGCCAGCAGCCACCGACAGGGGGCTGGTTACGAGCAGTACTTC	-	TRBD1	TRBV4-1	TRBJ2-7
CASSLYRGTDQPQHF	TGTGCCAGCAGCTTATACAGGGGGACCGATCAGCCCCAGCATTTT	-	TRBD1	TRBV7-6	TRBJ1-5
CASSVQRSGNTIYF	TGTGCCAGCAGCGTACAGCGATCTGGAAACACCATATATTTT	-	-	TRBV7-9	TRBJ1-3
CATSLRGAHEQYF	TGTGCCACCAGCCTCCGTGGGGCACACGAGCAGTACTTC	-	-	TRBV15	TRBJ2-7
CASSMGSGGGYNEQFF	TGTGCCAGTAGTATGGGTAGCGGGGGAGGGTACAATGAGCAGTTCTTC	-	TRBD2	TRBV19	TRBJ2-1
CASSGLGASGTDTQYF	TGTGCCAGCAGTGGGTTGGGGGCATCGGGCACAGATACGCAGTATTTT	-	-	TRBV27	TRBJ2-3
CASRESGREDFEQYF	TGCGCCAGCAGGGAATCAGGGCGGGAGGATTTCGAGCAGTACTTC	-	TRBD2	TRBV10-2	TRBJ2-7
CASSSPDSGANVLTF	TGTGCCAGCAGCTCACCGGACTCTGGGGCCAACGTCCTGACTTTC	-	-	TRBV5-4	TRBJ2-6
CASSLGRSSYEQYF	TGTGCCAGCAGTTTAGGCAGGAGCTCCTACGAGCAGTACTTC	-	-	TRBV27	TRBJ2-7
CASSLQETQYF	TGTGCCAGCAGCTTACAAGAGACCCAGTACTTC	few	-	TRBV11-2	TRBJ2-5
CASSLQQGIQPQHF	TGTGCCAGCAGCCTTCAACAGGGGATACAGCCCCAGCATTTT	-	TRBD1	TRBV28	TRBJ1-5
CASSLGQGSYEQYF	TGTGCCAGCAGTTTAGGGCAGGGGAGCTACGAGCAGTACTTC	-	-	TRBV27	TRBJ2-7
CASSVNRWGAANTGELFF	TGTGCCAGCAGCGTAAACCGATGGGGGGCTGCGAACACCGGGGAGCTGTTTTTT	-	-	TRBV9	TRBJ2-2
CASSWTGGGGYTF	TGTGCCAGCAGTTGGACAGGGGGCGGTGGCTACACCTTC	-	TRBD1	TRBV27	TRBJ1-2
CSASGEQFF	TGCAGTGCTAGCGGGGAGCAGTTCTTC	-	-	TRBV20-1	TRBJ2-1
CASSFPVVSGANVLTF	TGTGCCAGCAGCTTTCCGGTCGTCTCTGGGGCCAACGTCCTGACTTTC	-	-	TRBV7-9	TRBJ2-6
CASSVEAQSSYEQYF	TGTGCCAGCAGCGTAGAGGCACAGAGCTCCTACGAGCAGTACTTC	-	-	TRBV9	TRBJ2-7
CASSLIPAEMNTGELFF	TGTGCCAGCAGTTTAATCCCAGCGGAGATGAACACCGGGGAGCTGTTTTTT	-	-	TRBV28	TRBJ2-2
CASSQDRRTPLYNEQFF	TGTGCCAGCAGCCAAGATCGCAGGACCCCCCTCTACAATGAGCAGTTCTTC	once	-	TRBV14	TRBJ2-1
CASSVGEGLIYNEQFF	TGTGCCAGCAGCGTAGGTGAGGGGCTAATCTACAATGAGCAGTTCTTC	once	-	TRBV9	TRBJ2-1
CASSQATSGGYEQYF	TGCGCCAGCAGCCAAGCGACTAGCGGGGGATACGAGCAGTACTTC	-	TRBD2	TRBV4-3	TRBJ2-7
CASSGQAFTGELFF	TGTGCCAGTAGTGGCCAGGCGTTCACCGGGGAGCTGTTTTTT	-	-	TRBV19	TRBJ2-2
CASSHRADRRNIQYF	TGTGCCAGCAGCCACAGGGCGGACAGGAGAAACATTCAGTACTTC	-	TRBD1	TRBV7-9	TRBJ2-4
CAWTTWELAAYEQYF	TGTGCCTGGACCACCTGGGAGCTAGCGGCCTACGAGCAGTACTTC	-	TRBD2	TRBV30	TRBJ2-7
CASSLAGESGELFF	TGTGCCAGTAGTCTAGCGGGAGAATCCGGGGAGCTGTTTTTT	-	TRBD2	TRBV19	TRBJ2-2
CASSPRQPYEQYF	TGTGCCAGCAGCCCTCGGCAACCCTACGAGCAGTACTTC	-	-	TRBV7-9	TRBJ2-7
CAIAGGGNEQFF	TGTGCCATAGCGGGAGGTGGAAATGAGCAGTTCTTC	once	TRBD2	TRBV10-3	TRBJ2-1
CASSQDLGYRDTQYF	TGCGCCAGCAGCCAAGATTTGGGGTACCGAGATACGCAGTATTTT	-	-	TRBV4-1	TRBJ2-3
CASSPRPLTGPYNEQFF	TGCGCCAGCAGCCCCAGGCCCTTGACAGGGCCCTACAATGAGCAGTTCTTC	-	TRBD1	TRBV4-1	TRBJ2-1
CASSQDGLAGDNEQFF	TGCGCCAGCAGCCAAGATGGACTAGCGGGAGACAATGAGCAGTTCTTC	-	TRBD2	TRBV4-1	TRBJ2-1
CASSFVGNEQYF	TGTGCCAGCAGTTTTGTTGGAAACGAGCAGTACTTC	-	-	TRBV27	TRBJ2-7
CAWSNYNEQFF	TGTGCCTGGAGTAACTACAATGAGCAGTTCTTC	-	-	TRBV30	TRBJ2-1
CATSSLSTGGSYEQYF	TGTGCCACCAGTTCCCTTTCGACAGGGGGTTCCTACGAGCAGTACTTC	-	TRBD1	TRBV2	TRBJ2-7
CASSLGMASGRDYNEQFF	TGCGCCAGCAGCTTGGGGATGGCTAGCGGGAGGGACTACAATGAGCAGTTCTTC	once	TRBD2	TRBV5-1	TRBJ2-1
CASSGGLAGYNEQFF	TGTGCCAGCAGTGGGGGACTAGCGGGTTACAATGAGCAGTTCTTC	-	TRBD2	TRBV6-6	TRBJ2-1
CAISESKEGKKGLVPTYQETQYF	TGTGCCATCAGTGAGTCGAAGGAGGGTAAGAAAGGACTAGTCCCAACGTACCAAGAGACCCAGTACTTC	-	TRBD2	TRBV10-3	TRBJ2-5
CASSFGVAGSNEQFF	TGTGCCAGCAGTTTCGGAGTAGCGGGATCGAATGAGCAGTTCTTC	-	TRBD2	TRBV27	TRBJ2-1
CATAPGRAYEQYF	TGTGCCACCGCTCCCGGGAGGGCCTACGAGCAGTACTTC	-	TRBD2	TRBV27	TRBJ2-7